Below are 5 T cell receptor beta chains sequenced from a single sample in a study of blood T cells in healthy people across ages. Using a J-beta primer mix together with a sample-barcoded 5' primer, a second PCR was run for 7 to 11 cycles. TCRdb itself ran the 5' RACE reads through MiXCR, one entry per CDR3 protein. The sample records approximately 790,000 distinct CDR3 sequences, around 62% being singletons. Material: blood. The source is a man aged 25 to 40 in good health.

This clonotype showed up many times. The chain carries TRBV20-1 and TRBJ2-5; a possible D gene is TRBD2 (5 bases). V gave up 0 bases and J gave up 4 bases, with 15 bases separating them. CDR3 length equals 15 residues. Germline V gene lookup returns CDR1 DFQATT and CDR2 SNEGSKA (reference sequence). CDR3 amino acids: CSARDLRLAPETQYF. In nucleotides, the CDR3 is TGCAGTGCTAGAGATTTGAGGCTAGCCCCAGAGACCCAGTACTTC.

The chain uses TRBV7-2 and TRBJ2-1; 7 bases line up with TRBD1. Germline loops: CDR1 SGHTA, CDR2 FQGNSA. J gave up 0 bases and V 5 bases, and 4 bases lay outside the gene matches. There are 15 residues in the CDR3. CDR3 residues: CASSGQVGSYNEQFF. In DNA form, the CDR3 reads TGTGCCAGCAGCGGACAGGTGGGCTCCTACAATGAGCAGTTCTTC.

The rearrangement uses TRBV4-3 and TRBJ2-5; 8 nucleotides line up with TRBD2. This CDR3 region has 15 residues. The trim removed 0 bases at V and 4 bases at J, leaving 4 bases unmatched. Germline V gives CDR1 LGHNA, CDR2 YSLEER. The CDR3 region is CASSQEVAGGETQYF. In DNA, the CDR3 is TGCGCCAGCAGCCAAGAGGTGGCGGGGGGAGAGACCCAGTACTTC.

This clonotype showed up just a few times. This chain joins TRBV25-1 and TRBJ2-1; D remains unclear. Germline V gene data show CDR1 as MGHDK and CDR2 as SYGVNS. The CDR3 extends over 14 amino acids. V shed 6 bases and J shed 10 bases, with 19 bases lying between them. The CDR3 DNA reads TGTGCCAGCAGCGAGAGACATTCAGGATTAGAGCAGTTCTTC. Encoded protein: CASSERHSGLEQFF.

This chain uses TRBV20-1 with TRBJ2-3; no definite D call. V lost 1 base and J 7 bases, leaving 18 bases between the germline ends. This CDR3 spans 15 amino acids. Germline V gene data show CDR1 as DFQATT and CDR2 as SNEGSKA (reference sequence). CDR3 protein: CSARGTGRLTNTQYF. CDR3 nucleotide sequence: TGCAGTGCTAGAGGGACCGGCCGCCTAACGAATACGCAGTATTTT.